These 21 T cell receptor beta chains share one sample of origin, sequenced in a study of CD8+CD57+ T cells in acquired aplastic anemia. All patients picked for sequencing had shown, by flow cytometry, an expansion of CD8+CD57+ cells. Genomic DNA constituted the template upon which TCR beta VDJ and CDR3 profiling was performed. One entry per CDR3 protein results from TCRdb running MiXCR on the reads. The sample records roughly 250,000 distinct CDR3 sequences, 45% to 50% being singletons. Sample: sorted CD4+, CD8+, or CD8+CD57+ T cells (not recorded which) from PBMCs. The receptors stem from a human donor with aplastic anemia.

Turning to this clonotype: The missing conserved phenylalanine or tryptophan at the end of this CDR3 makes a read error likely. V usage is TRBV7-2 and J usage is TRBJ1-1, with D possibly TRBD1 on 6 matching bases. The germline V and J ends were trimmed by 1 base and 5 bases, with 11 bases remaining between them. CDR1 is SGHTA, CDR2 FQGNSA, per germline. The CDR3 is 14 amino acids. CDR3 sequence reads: CASSLGAGVTEAFS. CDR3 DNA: TGTGCCAGCAGCTTAGGGGCAGGGGTTACTGAAGCTTTCTCT.

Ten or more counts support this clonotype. Here the CDR3 DNA reads TGTGCCAGCAGCGGAGACACCATATATTTT. Amino acid sequence: CASSGDTIYF. This sequence joins TRBV9 and TRBJ1-3; D is uncertain. Per the germline V gene, CDR1 is SGDLS and CDR2 is YYNGEE. This CDR3 comprises 10 residues. V was clipped by 3 bases and J by 8 bases, with 3 bases between them.

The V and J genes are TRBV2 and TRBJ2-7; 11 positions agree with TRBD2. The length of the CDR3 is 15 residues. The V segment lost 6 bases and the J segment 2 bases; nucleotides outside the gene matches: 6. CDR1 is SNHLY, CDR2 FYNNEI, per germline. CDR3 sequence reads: CASRQGLAGTYEQYF. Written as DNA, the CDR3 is TGTGCCAGCAGACAAGGACTAGCGGGTACCTACGAGCAGTACTTC.

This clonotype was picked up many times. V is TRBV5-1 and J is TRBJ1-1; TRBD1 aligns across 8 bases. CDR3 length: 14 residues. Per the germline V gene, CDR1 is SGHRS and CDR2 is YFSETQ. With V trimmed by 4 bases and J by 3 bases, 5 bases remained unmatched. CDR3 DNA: TGCGCCAGCAGCCTGACAGGGGTTGACACTGAAGCTTTCTTT. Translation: CASSLTGVDTEAFF.

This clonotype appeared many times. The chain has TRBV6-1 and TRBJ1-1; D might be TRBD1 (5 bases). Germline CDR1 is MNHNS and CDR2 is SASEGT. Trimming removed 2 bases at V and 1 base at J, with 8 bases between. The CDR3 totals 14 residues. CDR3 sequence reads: CASSEKGTNTEAFF. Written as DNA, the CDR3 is TGTGCCAGCAGTGAAAAGGGGACGAACACTGAAGCTTTCTTT.

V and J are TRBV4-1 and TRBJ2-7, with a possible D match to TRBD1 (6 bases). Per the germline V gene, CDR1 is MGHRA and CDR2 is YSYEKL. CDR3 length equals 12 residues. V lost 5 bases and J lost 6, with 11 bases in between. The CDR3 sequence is CASSADSREQYF. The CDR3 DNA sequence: TGCGCCAGCAGCGCGGACAGTCGCGAGCAGTACTTC.

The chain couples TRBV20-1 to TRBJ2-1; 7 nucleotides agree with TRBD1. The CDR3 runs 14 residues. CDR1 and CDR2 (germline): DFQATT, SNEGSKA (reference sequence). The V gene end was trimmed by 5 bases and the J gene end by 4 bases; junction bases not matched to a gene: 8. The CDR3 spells CSAYETGSYNEQFF. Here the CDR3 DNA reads TGCAGTGCTTATGAGACAGGGTCGTACAATGAGCAGTTCTTC.

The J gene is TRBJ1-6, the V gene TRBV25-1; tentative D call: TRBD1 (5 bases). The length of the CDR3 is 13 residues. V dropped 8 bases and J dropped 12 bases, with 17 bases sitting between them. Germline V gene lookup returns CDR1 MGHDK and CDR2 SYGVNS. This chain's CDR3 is CASQQLGVLPLHF. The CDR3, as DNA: TGTGCCAGCCAACAACTGGGGGTATTACCCCTCCACTTT.

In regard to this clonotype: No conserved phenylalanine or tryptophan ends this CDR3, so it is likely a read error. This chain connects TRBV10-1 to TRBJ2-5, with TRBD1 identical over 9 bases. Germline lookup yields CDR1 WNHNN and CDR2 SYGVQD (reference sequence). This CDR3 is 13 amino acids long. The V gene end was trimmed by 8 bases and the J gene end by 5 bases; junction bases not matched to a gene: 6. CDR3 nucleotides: TGCGCCAGCGGGGACAGGGAAGGGGAGACCCAGTACCTC. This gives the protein CASGDREGETQYL.

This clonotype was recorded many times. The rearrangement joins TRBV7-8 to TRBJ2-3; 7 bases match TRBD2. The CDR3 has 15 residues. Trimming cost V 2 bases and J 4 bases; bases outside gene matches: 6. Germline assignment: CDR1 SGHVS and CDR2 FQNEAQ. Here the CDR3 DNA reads TGTGCCAGCAGCTTACGGGTACGGGAGGCAGATACGCAGTATTTT. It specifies CASSLRVREADTQYF.

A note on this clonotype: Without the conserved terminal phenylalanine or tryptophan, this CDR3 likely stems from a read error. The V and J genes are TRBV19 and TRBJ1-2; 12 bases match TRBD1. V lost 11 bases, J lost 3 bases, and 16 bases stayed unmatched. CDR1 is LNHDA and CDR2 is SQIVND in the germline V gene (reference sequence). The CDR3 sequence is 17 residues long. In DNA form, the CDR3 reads TGTGCCTGCAAAAAAGCCGGGACAGGGGGCGTTTACTATGGCTACACCCTC. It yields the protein CACKKAGTGGVYYGYTL.

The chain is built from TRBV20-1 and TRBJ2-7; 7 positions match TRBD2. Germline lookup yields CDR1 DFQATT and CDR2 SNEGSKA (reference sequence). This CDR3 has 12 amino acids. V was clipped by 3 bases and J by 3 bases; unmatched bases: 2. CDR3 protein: CSASREGYEQYF. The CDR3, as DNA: TGCAGTGCTAGTAGGGAGGGCTACGAGCAGTACTTC.

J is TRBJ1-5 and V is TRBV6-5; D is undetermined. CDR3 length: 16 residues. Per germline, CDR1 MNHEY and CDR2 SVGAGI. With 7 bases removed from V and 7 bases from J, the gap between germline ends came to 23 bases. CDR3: CASNTTRPRVGQPQHF. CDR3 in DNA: TGTGCCAGCAATACCACCCGACCCCGAGTGGGGCAGCCCCAGCATTTT.

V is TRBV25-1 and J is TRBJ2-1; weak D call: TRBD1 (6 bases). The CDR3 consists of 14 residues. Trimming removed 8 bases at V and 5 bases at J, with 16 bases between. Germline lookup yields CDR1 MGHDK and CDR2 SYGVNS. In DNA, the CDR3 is TGTGCCAGCCAGACAGGTTCGAAAGACAATGAGCAGTTCTTC. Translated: CASQTGSKDNEQFF. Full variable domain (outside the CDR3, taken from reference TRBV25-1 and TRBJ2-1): EADIYQTPRYLVIGTGKKITLECSQTMGHDKMYWYQQDPGMELHLIHYSYGVNSTEKGDLSSESTVSRIRTEHFPLTLESARPSHTSQYLCASQTGSKDNEQFFGPGTRLTVL.

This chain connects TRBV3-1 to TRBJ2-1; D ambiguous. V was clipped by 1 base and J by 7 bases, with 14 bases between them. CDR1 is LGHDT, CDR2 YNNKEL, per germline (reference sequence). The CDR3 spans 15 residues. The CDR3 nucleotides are TGTGCCAGCAGCCAAGTCGGCGGTAGACATAATGAGCAGTTCTTC. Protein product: CASSQVGGRHNEQFF.

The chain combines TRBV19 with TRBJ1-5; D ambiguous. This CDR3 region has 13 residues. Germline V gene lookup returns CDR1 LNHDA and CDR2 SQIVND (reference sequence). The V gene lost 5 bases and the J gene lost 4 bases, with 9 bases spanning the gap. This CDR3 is CASSREINQPQHF. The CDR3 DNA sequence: TGTGCCAGTAGTCGAGAGATTAATCAGCCCCAGCATTTT.

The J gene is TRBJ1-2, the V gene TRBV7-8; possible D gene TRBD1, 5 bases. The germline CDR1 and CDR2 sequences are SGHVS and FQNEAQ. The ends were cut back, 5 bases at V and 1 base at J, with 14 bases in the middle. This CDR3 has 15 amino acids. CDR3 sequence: CASSEGTVNNYGYTF. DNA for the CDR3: TGTGCCAGCAGCGAAGGGACCGTGAATAACTATGGCTACACCTTC.

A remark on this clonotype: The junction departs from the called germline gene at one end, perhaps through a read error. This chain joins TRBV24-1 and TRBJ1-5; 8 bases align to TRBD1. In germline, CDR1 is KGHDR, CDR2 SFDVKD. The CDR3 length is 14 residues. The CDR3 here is CATSDGDRRQLQHF. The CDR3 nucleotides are TGTGCCACCAGTGATGGGGACAGGCGTCAGCTCCAGCATTTT.

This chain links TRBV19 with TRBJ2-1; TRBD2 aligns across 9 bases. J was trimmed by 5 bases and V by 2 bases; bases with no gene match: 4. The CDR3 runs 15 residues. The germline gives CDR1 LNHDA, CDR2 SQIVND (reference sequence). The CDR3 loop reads CASSIFGTSHNEQFF. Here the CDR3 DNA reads TGTGCCAGTAGTATATTTGGGACTAGCCACAATGAGCAGTTCTTC.

CDR3 nucleotide sequence: TGTGCCAGCAGTTCCCCGGGGCAGGATAGCAATCAGCCCCAGCATTTT. Translation: CASSSPGQDSNQPQHF. This chain uses TRBV6-4 with TRBJ1-5; a possible D gene is TRBD1 (5 bases). Deletions cut 5 bases from V and 0 bases from J, with 14 bases between. There are 16 residues in the CDR3. The V gene's germline CDR1 is MRHNA and CDR2 SNTAGT.

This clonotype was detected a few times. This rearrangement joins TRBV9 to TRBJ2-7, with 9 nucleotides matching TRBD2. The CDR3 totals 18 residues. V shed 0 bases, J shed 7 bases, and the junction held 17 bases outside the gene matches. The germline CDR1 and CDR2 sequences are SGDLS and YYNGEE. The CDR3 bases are TGTGCCAGCAGCGTAGGCATCATTGGGCGGGAGGGCCGGGATGAGCAGTACTTC. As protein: CASSVGIIGREGRDEQYF.